A selection of T cell receptor beta chains follows, all from one sample in a study of T cells in Graves' hyperthyroidism and ophthalmopathy. In TCRdb, the multiplex PCR reads were re-called with MiXCR into one record per CDR3 protein. The table has a few hundred thousand distinct CDR3 sequences, roughly 18% seen once. Sequencing used blood. The receptors were gathered from a young man with Graves' ophthalmopathy. Each CDR3 is given with its conserved first and last residue. A D gene is named only where the DNA matches it firmly. Expanded clones get a size class; other rows say once, few or many, or leave the size out.

TRBV5-1	NA	TRBJ2-3	TRBD2	CASNAAGPSTDTQYF	TGCGCCAGCAACGCAGCGGGGCCTAGCACAGATACGCAGTATTTT
TRBV5-1	NA	TRBJ1-3	NA	CASSLVEVDTIYF	TGTGCCAGCAGCTTGGTGGAGGTGGACACCATATATTTT
TRBV18	many	TRBJ1-1	NA	CASSRGEGVYAEAFF	TGTGCCAGCTCACGTGGCGAAGGGGTGTATGCTGAAGCTTTCTTT
TRBV7-2	few	TRBJ2-3	NA	CASSFGGAGANTQYF	TGTGCCAGCAGCTTTGGCGGGGCGGGGGCAAATACGCAGTATTTT
TRBV27	many	TRBJ2-7	TRBD1	CASSDAGTGVEQYF	TGTGCCAGCAGTGATGCCGGGACAGGGGTTGAGCAGTACTTC
TRBV28	many	TRBJ2-3	NA	CASSLVGETSTDTQYF	TGTGCCAGCAGTTTAGTCGGGGAGACCAGCACAGATACGCAGTATTTT
TRBV7-9	many	TRBJ2-5	TRBD2	CASSFRTSGGQETQYF	TGTGCCAGCAGCTTCAGGACTAGCGGGGGGCAAGAGACCCAGTACTTC
TRBV4-1	NA	TRBJ1-3	NA	CASSQEDGTSGNTIYF	TGCGCCAGCAGCCAAGAGGATGGGACCTCTGGAAACACCATATATTTT
TRBV15	few	TRBJ1-1	NA	CATSSQYMNTEAFF	TGTGCCACCAGCAGTCAATATATGAACACTGAAGCTTTCTTT
TRBV9	NA	TRBJ2-1	TRBD2	CASSDSGRRYNEQFF	TGTGCCAGCAGCGATAGCGGGAGGCGGTACAATGAGCAGTTCTTC
TRBV7-2	many	TRBJ2-3	NA	CASSLAPGTDTQYF	TGTGCCAGCAGCTTAGCCCCCGGCACAGATACGCAGTATTTT
TRBV5-4	NA	TRBJ1-6	TRBD1	CASSLAEAGGGSPLHF	TGTGCCAGCAGCTTGGCCGAGGCAGGGGGCGGTTCACCCCTCCACTTT
TRBV12-3/TRBV12-4	NA	TRBJ1-1	TRBD1	CASSLQGVYTRAFF	TGTGCCAGCAGTTTACAGGGGGTTTACACTCGAGCTTTCTTT
TRBV6-1	NA	TRBJ1-6	TRBD1	CASSRGQVIYSPLHF	TGTGCCAGCAGCCGGGGACAGGTGATCTATTCACCCCTCCACTTT
TRBV7-9	NA	TRBJ2-7	NA	CASSGGSTEQYF	TGTGCCAGCAGCGGAGGTAGCACCGAGCAGTACTTC
TRBV28	NA	TRBJ1-1	NA	CASSPGTKMNTEAFF	TGTGCCAGCAGTCCAGGGACAAAGATGAACACTGAAGCTTTCTTT
TRBV5-1	few	TRBJ1-2	TRBD1	CASRRTGGDYGYTF	TGCGCCAGCAGACGGACAGGAGGGGACTATGGCTACACCTTC
TRBV7-9	NA	TRBJ1-4	TRBD1	CASSSGGEIKLFF	TGTGCCAGCAGCTCAGGGGGAGAAATAAAACTGTTTTTT
TRBV20-1	NA	TRBJ2-3	TRBD2	CSATGLAGGPTTDTQYF	TGCAGTGCGACAGGACTAGCGGGGGGCCCCACCACAGATACGCAGTATTTT
TRBV20-1	many	TRBJ1-2	TRBD1	CSASGGGGYGYTF	TGCAGTGCTAGCGGAGGGGGCGGCTATGGCTACACCTTC
TRBV13	many	TRBJ2-3	TRBD2	CASSTQPPTSGGFTDTQYF	TGTGCCAGCAGCACCCAACCCCCAACTAGCGGGGGCTTCACAGATACGCAGTATTTT
TRBV24-1	NA	TRBJ1-5	NA	CAGEDYPSRSQHF	TGTGCCGGGGAGGACTACCCCTCCCGGTCCCAGCATTTT
TRBV20-1	NA	TRBJ2-6	NA	CSASPGHGISGANVLTF	TGCAGTGCCTCACCGGGACACGGCATCTCTGGGGCCAACGTCCTGACTTTC
TRBV20-1	many	TRBJ2-5	NA	CSARTGRETQYF	TGCAGTGCTAGAACAGGGCGGGAGACCCAGTACTTC
TRBV14	NA	TRBJ2-3	NA	CASSLWGTSTDTQYF	TGTGCCAGCAGCTTATGGGGGACTAGCACAGATACGCAGTATTTT
TRBV5-1	many	TRBJ1-2	NA	CASSLASYNYGYTF	TGCGCCAGCAGCTTGGCAAGCTATAACTATGGCTACACCTTC
TRBV6-1	NA	TRBJ2-2	NA	CASRSPDANTGELFF	TGTGCCAGCAGGTCCCCAGATGCAAACACCGGGGAGCTGTTTTTT
TRBV27	many	TRBJ2-6	NA	CASSFGRPYSGANVLTF	TGTGCCAGCAGTTTCGGCAGGCCGTACTCTGGGGCCAACGTCCTGACTTTC
TRBV10-3	many	TRBJ1-5	NA	CAISESNQPQHF	TGTGCCATCAGTGAGTCTAATCAGCCCCAGCATTTT
TRBV27	many	TRBJ2-3	NA	CASRPLGGGFTDTQYF	TGTGCCAGCAGACCCCTTGGCGGGGGCTTCACAGATACGCAGTATTTT
TRBV19	few	TRBJ2-7	NA	CASKDTGFAQYF	TGTGCCAGTAAGGACACAGGTTTCGCGCAGTACTTC
TRBV10-2	NA	TRBJ2-2	NA	CASSESASGQGELSF	TGCGCCAGCAGTGAGTCGGCTAGCGGCCAGGGGGAGCTGTCTTTT
TRBV20-1	NA	TRBJ1-1	NA	CSAMKGGAGRGSTEAFF	TGCAGTGCTATGAAGGGAGGAGCTGGGAGAGGGAGCACTGAAGCTTTCTTT
TRBV20-1	NA	TRBJ1-1	TRBD1	CSARTGMNTEAFF	TGCAGTGCCCGGACAGGGATGAACACTGAAGCTTTCTTT
TRBV6-1	NA	TRBJ2-3	TRBD1	CASSEASDRSRTQYF	TGTGCCAGCAGTGAAGCCTCGGACAGGTCGAGGACGCAGTATTTT
TRBV5-6	few	TRBJ1-2	NA	CASSLGQNPVYSYTF	TGTGCCAGCAGCTTGGGACAGAACCCTGTCTATAGCTACACCTTC
TRBV12-3/TRBV12-4	many	TRBJ1-1	TRBD1	CASSSIPGGRTEAFF	TGTGCCAGCAGCTCTATCCCAGGGGGAAGGACTGAAGCTTTCTTT
TRBV10-3	NA	TRBJ1-2	TRBD1	CAISVGGTGSTLDYGYTF	TGTGCCATCAGTGTCGGCGGGACAGGGTCAACTCTGGACTATGGCTACACCTTC
TRBV9	many	TRBJ2-2	NA	CASSGRDGSVGELFF	TGTGCCAGCAGCGGCCGGGACGGCTCGGTTGGGGAGCTGTTTTTT
TRBV11-2	many	TRBJ2-2	NA	CASLRDGTGELFF	TGTGCCAGCCTCAGGGATGGCACCGGGGAGCTGTTTTTT
TRBV18	few	TRBJ1-5	TRBD1	CASSWTGEGNQPQHF	TGTGCCAGCTCCTGGACAGGGGAGGGGAATCAGCCCCAGCATTTT
TRBV6-1	NA	TRBJ1-1	TRBD1	CAATGGTEAFF	TGTGCCGCAACAGGGGGCACTGAAGCTTTCTTT
TRBV6-1	many	TRBJ2-7	NA	CASSEAPRGEQYF	TGTGCCAGCAGTGAAGCCCCCCGGGGGGAGCAGTACTTC
TRBV28	few	TRBJ2-3	NA	CASSLNLPGTSTDTQYF	TGTGCCAGCAGCCTGAATCTGCCGGGGACTAGCACAGATACGCAGTATTTT
TRBV10-3	once	TRBJ2-3	TRBD2	CAIQAGGNTDTQYF	TGTGCCATACAAGCGGGGGGGAACACAGATACGCAGTATTTT
TRBV6-1	NA	TRBJ2-3	TRBD2	CASAPGGSTDTQYF	TGTGCCAGCGCCCCGGGGGGGTCCACAGATACGCAGTATTTT
TRBV27	many	TRBJ1-1	NA	CASTSGAYMNTEAFF	TGTGCCAGCACCTCTGGGGCCTACATGAACACTGAAGCTTTCTTT
TRBV4-1	few	TRBJ2-1	TRBD2	CASSLIAGALNEQFF	TGCGCCAGCAGCCTTATAGCGGGGGCACTGAATGAGCAGTTCTTC
TRBV5-1	NA	TRBJ2-5	NA	CASSFVLEATQYF	TGCGCCAGCAGCTTTGTCCTAGAGGCGACCCAGTACTTC
TRBV20-1	many	TRBJ2-2	NA	CSARVGSGTGELFF	TGCAGTGCTAGAGTGGGGTCGGGCACCGGGGAGCTGTTTTTT
TRBV4-1	few	TRBJ2-3	NA	CASSHLGGEDTQYF	TGCGCCAGCAGCCATCTGGGGGGAGAAGATACGCAGTATTTT